This TCR beta chain emerged from a study of T cell repertoires in cytomegalovirus infection. Overall study context: Well-studied HLA-B-restricted CMV epitopes were used in the study alongside recently identified HLA-C-restricted ones. Matching HLA type, along with CMV infection, was indicated by public TCR beta signatures. Notes on the study in general: CMV-specific TCR beta clonotypes restricted by HLA-C dominated the ex vivo response.

A word on this clonotype: What it binds is unknown.

TCRdb fed the reads into MiXCR, producing one record per CDR3 protein. Among 550,000 to 850,000 distinct CDR3 sequences listed, roughly 36% were seen once. This CDR3 region has 14 residues. V shed 1 base and J shed 2 bases, with 8 bases lying between them. The germline V gene encodes CDR1 MNHGY and CDR2 SAAAGT. The TCR was taken from a human donor in good health (CMV status not recorded). Some clones in this sample may be carry-over from other donors' samples. The sequencing here drew on cultured PBMCs, taken from culture after CMV antigen stimulation. The chain uses TRBV6-8 and TRBJ1-1; maybe TRBD1 (5 bases). The CDR3 loop is CASSYYQGNTEAFF. CDR3 in DNA: TGTGCCAGCAGTTACTATCAGGGCAACACTGAAGCTTTCTTT.